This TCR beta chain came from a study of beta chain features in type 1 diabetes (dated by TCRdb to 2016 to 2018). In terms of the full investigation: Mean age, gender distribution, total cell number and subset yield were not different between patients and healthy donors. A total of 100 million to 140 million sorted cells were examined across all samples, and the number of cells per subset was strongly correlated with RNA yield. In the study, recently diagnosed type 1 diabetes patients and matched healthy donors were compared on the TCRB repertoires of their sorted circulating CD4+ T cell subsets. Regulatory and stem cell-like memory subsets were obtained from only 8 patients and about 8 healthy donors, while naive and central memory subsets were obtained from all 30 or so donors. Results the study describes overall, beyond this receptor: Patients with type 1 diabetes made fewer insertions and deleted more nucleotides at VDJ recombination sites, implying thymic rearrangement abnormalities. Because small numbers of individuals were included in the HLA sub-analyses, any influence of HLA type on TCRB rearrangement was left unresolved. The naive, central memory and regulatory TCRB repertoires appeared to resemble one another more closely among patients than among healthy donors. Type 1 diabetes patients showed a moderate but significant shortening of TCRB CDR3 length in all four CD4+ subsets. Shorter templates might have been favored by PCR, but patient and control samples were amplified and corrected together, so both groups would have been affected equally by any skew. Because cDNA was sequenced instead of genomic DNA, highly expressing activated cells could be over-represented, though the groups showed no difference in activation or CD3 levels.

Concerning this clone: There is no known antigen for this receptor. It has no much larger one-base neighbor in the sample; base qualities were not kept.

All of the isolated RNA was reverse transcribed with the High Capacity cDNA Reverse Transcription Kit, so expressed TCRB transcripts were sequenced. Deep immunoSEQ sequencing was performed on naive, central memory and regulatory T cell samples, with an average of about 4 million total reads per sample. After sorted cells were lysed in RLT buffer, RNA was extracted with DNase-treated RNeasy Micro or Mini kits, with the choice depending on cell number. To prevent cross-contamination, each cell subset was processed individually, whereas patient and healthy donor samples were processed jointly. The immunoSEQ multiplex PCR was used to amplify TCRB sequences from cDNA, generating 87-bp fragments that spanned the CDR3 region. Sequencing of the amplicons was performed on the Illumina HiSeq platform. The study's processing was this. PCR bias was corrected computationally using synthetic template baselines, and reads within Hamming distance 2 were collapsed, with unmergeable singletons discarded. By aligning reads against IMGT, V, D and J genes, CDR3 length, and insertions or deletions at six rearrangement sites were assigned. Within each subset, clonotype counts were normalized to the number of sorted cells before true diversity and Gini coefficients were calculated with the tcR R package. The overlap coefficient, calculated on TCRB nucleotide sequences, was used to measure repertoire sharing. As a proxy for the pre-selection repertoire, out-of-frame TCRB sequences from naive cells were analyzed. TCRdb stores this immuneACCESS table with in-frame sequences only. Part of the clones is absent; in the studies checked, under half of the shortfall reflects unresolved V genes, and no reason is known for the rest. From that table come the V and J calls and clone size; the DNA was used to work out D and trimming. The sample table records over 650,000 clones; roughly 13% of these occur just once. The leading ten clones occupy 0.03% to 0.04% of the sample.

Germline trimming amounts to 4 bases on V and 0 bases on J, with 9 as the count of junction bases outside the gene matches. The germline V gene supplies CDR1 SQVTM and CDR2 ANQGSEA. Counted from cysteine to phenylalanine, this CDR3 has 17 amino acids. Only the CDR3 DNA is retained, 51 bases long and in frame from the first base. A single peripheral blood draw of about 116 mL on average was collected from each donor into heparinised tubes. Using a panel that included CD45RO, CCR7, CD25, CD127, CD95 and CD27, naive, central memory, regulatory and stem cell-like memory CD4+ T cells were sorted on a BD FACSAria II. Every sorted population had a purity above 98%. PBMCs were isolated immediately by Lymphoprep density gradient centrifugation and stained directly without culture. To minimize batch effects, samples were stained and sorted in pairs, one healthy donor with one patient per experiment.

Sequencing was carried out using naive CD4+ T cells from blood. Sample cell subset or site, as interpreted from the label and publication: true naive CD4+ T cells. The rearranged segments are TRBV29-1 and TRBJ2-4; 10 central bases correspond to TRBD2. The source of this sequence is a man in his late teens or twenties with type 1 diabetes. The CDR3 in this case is CSVVGSSGGLAKNIQYF. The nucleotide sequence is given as TGCAGCGTTGTTGGGTCTAGCGGGGGACTAGCCAAAAACATTCAGTACTTC.